This TCR beta chain originates from a study of blood T cells in healthy people across ages. There are 14 residues in the CDR3. In germline, CDR1 is KGHSH, CDR2 LQKENI. Deletions cut 6 bases from V and 6 bases from J, with 15 bases between. The sample, about 9.2 milliliters of peripheral blood, was drawn from each donor. Total RNA was isolated from each sample in quantities of at least 5.5 micrograms. The table lists this clonotype with a count of one. Primers used in a second PCR of about 7 to 12 cycles were a sample-barcoded 5' primer and a J-beta primer mix. MiXCR was run by TCRdb on the 5' RACE reads, yielding one entry per CDR3 protein. This sample yields about 400,000 distinct CDR3 sequences, of which approximately 51% are seen a single time; 51% belongs to the top ten.

This sequence originates from a man in his fifties or sixties in good health. The source material was blood. The V call is TRBV18, the J call TRBJ2-1, with D possibly TRBD2 on 6 matching bases. The CDR3 loop is CASSLTAEGNEQFF. CDR3 nucleotides: TGTGCCAGCTCCCTCACGGCGGAGGGCAATGAGCAGTTCTTC. Full variable domain (rest looked up from reference TRBV18 and TRBJ2-1): NAGVMQNPRHLVRRRGQEARLRCSPMKGHSHVYWYRQLPEEGLKFMVYLQKENIIDESGMPKERFSAEFPKEGPSILRIQQVVRGDSAAYFCASSLTAEGNEQFFGPGTRLTVL.